These T cell receptor beta chains were read from a single sample in a study of regulatory T cells in long-lasting Graves disease. MiXCR, run by TCRdb on the multiplex PCR reads, gives a single entry per CDR3 protein. The repertoire holds over 450,000 distinct CDR3 sequences, around 12% seen once, with 8% to 10% in the top ten. The same specimen was also included in a second study, on T cells in Graves' hyperthyroidism and ophthalmopathy.

This sample comprised peripheral blood mononuclear cells (PBMCs), obtained at new diagnosis, from a patient treated with antithyroid drugs. These receptors all come from a woman aged 30 to 39 with Graves disease. The CDR3 runs from the conserved cysteine through the conserved F or W. The order of the fields is J gene, D gene, V gene, clone size, CDR3 length, CDR3 protein, CDR3 DNA. A D gene is named only where the DNA matches it firmly. Clone size is not always given. Where it is, it says once, few, many or a class for expanded clones.

J gene: TRBJ2-2
D gene: -
V gene: TRBV7-9
clone size: many
CDR3 length: 12
CDR3 protein: CASSLSGGELFF
CDR3 DNA: TGTGCCAGCAGCCTGTCCGGCGGGGAGCTGTTTTTT

J gene: TRBJ2-3
D gene: -
V gene: TRBV20-1
clone size: -
CDR3 length: 14
CDR3 protein: CSATDASDEDTQYF
CDR3 DNA: TGCAGTGCTACGGACGCTAGCGATGAAGATACGCAGTATTTT

J gene: TRBJ1-5
D gene: -
V gene: TRBV28
clone size: -
CDR3 length: 19
CDR3 protein: CASSPLSTGTQYSNQPQHF
CDR3 DNA: TGTGCCAGCAGCCCCTTATCCACCGGGACACAATATAGCAATCAGCCCCAGCATTTT

J gene: TRBJ1-2
D gene: -
V gene: TRBV7-2
clone size: many
CDR3 length: 15
CDR3 protein: CASSLTGPLVSGYTF
CDR3 DNA: TGTGCCAGCAGCTTAACTGGGCCCCTGGTGTCTGGCTACACCTTC

J gene: TRBJ2-2
D gene: TRBD1
V gene: TRBV5-1
clone size: -
CDR3 length: 16
CDR3 protein: CASSLAQGAGTGELFF
CDR3 DNA: TGCGCCAGCAGCTTGGCCCAGGGGGCCGGGACCGGGGAGCTGTTTTTT

J gene: TRBJ2-6
D gene: -
V gene: TRBV6-1
clone size: -
CDR3 length: 17
CDR3 protein: CASSPFKTVSGANVLTF
CDR3 DNA: TGTGCCAGCAGCCCGTTTAAGACAGTTTCTGGGGCCAACGTCCTGACTTTC

J gene: TRBJ1-1
D gene: -
V gene: TRBV3-1
clone size: -
CDR3 length: 13
CDR3 protein: CASSPGRVTEAFF
CDR3 DNA: TGTGCCAGCAGCCCCGGGAGGGTTACTGAAGCTTTCTTT

J gene: TRBJ1-2
D gene: -
V gene: TRBV7-2
clone size: few
CDR3 length: 12
CDR3 protein: CASFLWDIGYTF
CDR3 DNA: TGTGCCAGCTTTTTGTGGGACATTGGCTACACCTTC

J gene: TRBJ2-5
D gene: -
V gene: TRBV6-1
clone size: many
CDR3 length: 15
CDR3 protein: CASRRTDEYQETQYF
CDR3 DNA: TGTGCCAGCAGGCGGACAGACGAGTACCAAGAGACCCAGTACTTC

J gene: TRBJ1-4
D gene: -
V gene: TRBV6-2/TRBV6-3
clone size: -
CDR3 length: 13
CDR3 protein: CASRTGNNEKLFF
CDR3 DNA: TGTGCCAGCAGGACAGGAAATAATGAAAAACTGTTTTTT

J gene: TRBJ2-1
D gene: TRBD1
V gene: TRBV28
clone size: many
CDR3 length: 14
CDR3 protein: CASSFGQGVDEQFF
CDR3 DNA: TGTGCCAGCAGTTTCGGACAGGGGGTTGATGAGCAGTTCTTC

J gene: TRBJ1-6
D gene: -
V gene: TRBV25-1
clone size: -
CDR3 length: 16
CDR3 protein: CASSERTSSYNSPLHF
CDR3 DNA: TGTGCCAGCAGTGAAAGGACGAGCTCCTATAATTCACCCCTCCACTTT

J gene: TRBJ1-3
D gene: TRBD1
V gene: TRBV6-2/TRBV6-3
clone size: -
CDR3 length: 15
CDR3 protein: CASREDRGRGNTIYF
CDR3 DNA: TGTGCCAGCAGGGAAGACAGGGGACGAGGAAACACCATATATTTT

J gene: TRBJ1-1
D gene: TRBD1
V gene: TRBV7-6
clone size: few
CDR3 length: 14
CDR3 protein: CASTKSGQVTEAFF
CDR3 DNA: TGTGCCAGCACAAAAAGTGGACAGGTCACTGAAGCTTTCTTT

J gene: TRBJ1-6
D gene: -
V gene: TRBV7-8
clone size: many
CDR3 length: 15
CDR3 protein: CASSSSSGANSPLHF
CDR3 DNA: TGTGCCAGCAGCTCATCTTCTGGGGCAAATTCACCCCTCCACTTT

J gene: TRBJ2-5
D gene: -
V gene: TRBV30
clone size: many
CDR3 length: 12
CDR3 protein: CAWSLNPETQYF
CDR3 DNA: TGTGCCTGGAGCCTAAATCCGGAGACCCAGTACTTC

J gene: TRBJ2-1
D gene: -
V gene: TRBV6-2/TRBV6-3
clone size: -
CDR3 length: 15
CDR3 protein: CASTPDSRSYNEQFF
CDR3 DNA: TGTGCCAGCACCCCCGACAGTCGGTCCTACAATGAGCAGTTCTTC

J gene: TRBJ2-2
D gene: -
V gene: TRBV11-2
clone size: -
CDR3 length: 15
CDR3 protein: CASSNTGTNPGELFF
CDR3 DNA: TGTGCCAGCAGCAACACCGGGACAAATCCCGGGGAGCTGTTTTTT

J gene: TRBJ2-7
D gene: TRBD1
V gene: TRBV19
clone size: -
CDR3 length: 15
CDR3 protein: CASSIGQGRFNEQYF
CDR3 DNA: TGTGCCAGTAGTATTGGACAGGGAAGGTTCAACGAGCAGTACTTC

J gene: TRBJ1-2
D gene: -
V gene: TRBV6-5
clone size: many
CDR3 length: 14
CDR3 protein: CASSYSRQGTGYTF
CDR3 DNA: TGTGCCAGCAGTTACTCGAGGCAGGGCACGGGCTACACCTTC

J gene: TRBJ2-1
D gene: -
V gene: TRBV19
clone size: few
CDR3 length: 15
CDR3 protein: CASSIVDSTNNEQFF
CDR3 DNA: TGTGCCAGTAGTATAGTAGACAGCACAAACAATGAGCAGTTCTTC

J gene: TRBJ2-4
D gene: TRBD1
V gene: TRBV28
clone size: many
CDR3 length: 17
CDR3 protein: CASSQAGTGQDQNIQYF
CDR3 DNA: TGTGCCAGCAGTCAGGCCGGGACAGGTCAGGACCAAAACATTCAGTACTTC

J gene: TRBJ1-2
D gene: -
V gene: TRBV9
clone size: few
CDR3 length: 16
CDR3 protein: CASSVEPGPPNYGYTF
CDR3 DNA: TGTGCCAGCAGCGTAGAACCGGGCCCTCCTAACTATGGCTACACCTTC

J gene: TRBJ1-5
D gene: TRBD1
V gene: TRBV12-3/TRBV12-4
clone size: many
CDR3 length: 15
CDR3 protein: CASSLVGDRDQPQHF
CDR3 DNA: TGTGCCAGCAGTTTAGTCGGGGACAGGGACCAGCCCCAGCATTTT

J gene: TRBJ1-2
D gene: -
V gene: TRBV28
clone size: few
CDR3 length: 12
CDR3 protein: CASSLQGQGYTF
CDR3 DNA: TGTGCCAGCAGTTTACAGGGGCAGGGCTACACCTTC

J gene: TRBJ1-1
D gene: TRBD1
V gene: TRBV15
clone size: -
CDR3 length: 10
CDR3 protein: CAAGQVEAFF
CDR3 DNA: TGTGCCGCTGGACAGGTTGAAGCTTTCTTT

J gene: TRBJ2-3
D gene: -
V gene: TRBV20-1
clone size: few
CDR3 length: 12
CDR3 protein: CSALRDTDTQYF
CDR3 DNA: TGCAGTGCACTCAGAGACACAGATACGCAGTATTTT

J gene: TRBJ2-2
D gene: TRBD2
V gene: TRBV27
clone size: many
CDR3 length: 15
CDR3 protein: CASSLSFGGAGELFF
CDR3 DNA: TGTGCCAGCAGTTTATCGTTTGGGGGAGCGGGAGAGCTGTTTTTT

J gene: TRBJ1-3
D gene: TRBD1
V gene: TRBV27
clone size: many
CDR3 length: 14
CDR3 protein: CASSRTGAGNTIYF
CDR3 DNA: TGTGCCAGCAGCCGGACAGGGGCTGGAAACACCATATATTTT

J gene: TRBJ1-1
D gene: TRBD1
V gene: TRBV27
clone size: many
CDR3 length: 18
CDR3 protein: CASSVRRDRVKSDTEAFF
CDR3 DNA: TGTGCCAGCAGTGTGAGGAGGGACAGGGTAAAATCGGACACTGAAGCTTTCTTT

J gene: TRBJ1-2
D gene: -
V gene: TRBV29-1
clone size: many
CDR3 length: 13
CDR3 protein: CSVESRKEYGYTF
CDR3 DNA: TGCAGCGTTGAATCCAGGAAAGAATATGGCTACACCTTC

J gene: TRBJ1-3
D gene: -
V gene: TRBV3-1
clone size: few
CDR3 length: 13
CDR3 protein: CASSHVNRDTIYF
CDR3 DNA: TGTGCCAGCAGCCATGTCAACCGGGACACCATATATTTT

J gene: TRBJ1-1
D gene: -
V gene: TRBV10-3
clone size: many
CDR3 length: 15
CDR3 protein: CAISESGRGYTEAFF
CDR3 DNA: TGTGCCATCAGTGAGTCTGGCAGGGGCTACACTGAAGCTTTCTTT

J gene: TRBJ2-1
D gene: TRBD2
V gene: TRBV27
clone size: many
CDR3 length: 16
CDR3 protein: CASSIITSGSYNEQFF
CDR3 DNA: TGTGCCAGCAGTATTATTACTAGCGGGTCCTACAATGAGCAGTTCTTC

J gene: TRBJ2-7
D gene: -
V gene: TRBV28
clone size: many
CDR3 length: 15
CDR3 protein: CASSLLGQSTAEQYF
CDR3 DNA: TGTGCCAGCAGTTTACTGGGACAAAGTACGGCCGAGCAGTACTTC

J gene: TRBJ2-7
D gene: -
V gene: TRBV7-2
clone size: -
CDR3 length: 13
CDR3 protein: CASSLAGAQEQYF
CDR3 DNA: TGTGCCAGCAGCTTAGCGGGGGCGCAAGAGCAGTACTTC

J gene: TRBJ2-4
D gene: -
V gene: TRBV5-1
clone size: -
CDR3 length: 13
CDR3 protein: CASSLGSFNIQYF
CDR3 DNA: TGCGCCAGCAGCTTGGGAAGTTTCAACATTCAGTACTTC

J gene: TRBJ2-1
D gene: -
V gene: TRBV2
clone size: many
CDR3 length: 18
CDR3 protein: CASSEVGHLHRGNNEQFF
CDR3 DNA: TGTGCCAGCAGTGAAGTCGGCCATCTACATCGGGGGAACAATGAGCAGTTCTTC

J gene: TRBJ2-7
D gene: -
V gene: TRBV9
clone size: few
CDR3 length: 14
CDR3 protein: CASSGGRKKDEQYF
CDR3 DNA: TGTGCCAGCAGCGGGGGACGGAAGAAGGACGAGCAGTACTTC

J gene: TRBJ1-2
D gene: TRBD1
V gene: TRBV18
clone size: -
CDR3 length: 15
CDR3 protein: CASSPSPADRDGYTF
CDR3 DNA: TGTGCCAGCTCACCTAGCCCCGCGGACAGGGACGGCTACACCTTC

J gene: TRBJ2-2
D gene: TRBD1
V gene: TRBV18
clone size: few
CDR3 length: 18
CDR3 protein: CASSRNYRQGTNTGELFF
CDR3 DNA: TGTGCCAGCTCACGTAACTATCGACAGGGGACGAACACCGGGGAGCTGTTTTTT

J gene: TRBJ2-2
D gene: -
V gene: TRBV19
clone size: many
CDR3 length: 18
CDR3 protein: CASTSSGWKNANTGELFF
CDR3 DNA: TGTGCCAGTACGTCCTCAGGGTGGAAGAACGCGAACACCGGGGAGCTGTTTTTT